This T cell receptor beta chain was sequenced during a study of T cells in Graves' hyperthyroidism and ophthalmopathy. Study-level information: Prior to any treatment, at the point of initial diagnosis, peripheral blood was collected.

This clonotype was counted at least ten times. RNA transcripts were the template for amplifying TCR beta CDR3 regions. An initial round of RT-PCR targeting the TCR CDR3 relied on the HTBI primer set. In TCRdb, the multiplex PCR reads were re-called with MiXCR into one record per CDR3 protein. Among approximately 620,000 distinct CDR3 sequences, roughly 15% were seen once, and the ten largest hold under 3.5%. The CDR3 is 16 residues long. Trimming removed 5 bases from V and 6 bases from J; junction bases left unmatched: 14. Germline V lookup: CDR1 ENHRY, CDR2 SYGVKD. The chain is built from TRBV10-3 and TRBJ2-7; 9 bases line up with TRBD1. The sequence came from a woman in her thirties or forties with Graves' ophthalmopathy. Sequencing used blood. CDR3 loop: CAISPLGTGSAVEQYF. CDR3 nucleotide sequence: TGTGCCATCAGTCCCCTGGGGACAGGGAGTGCCGTCGAGCAGTACTTC.